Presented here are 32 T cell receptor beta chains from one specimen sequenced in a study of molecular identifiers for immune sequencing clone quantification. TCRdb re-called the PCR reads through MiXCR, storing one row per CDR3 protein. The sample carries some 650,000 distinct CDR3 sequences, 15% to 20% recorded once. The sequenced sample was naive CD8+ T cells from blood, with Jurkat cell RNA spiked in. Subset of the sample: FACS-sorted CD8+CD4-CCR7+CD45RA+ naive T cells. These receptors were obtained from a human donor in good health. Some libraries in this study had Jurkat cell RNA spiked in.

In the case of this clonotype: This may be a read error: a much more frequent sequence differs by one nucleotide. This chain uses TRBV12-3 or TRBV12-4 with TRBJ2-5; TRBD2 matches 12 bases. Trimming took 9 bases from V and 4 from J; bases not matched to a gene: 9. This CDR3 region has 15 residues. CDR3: CASSRLAGARETQYF. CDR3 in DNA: TGTGCCAGTTCCAGACTAGCGGGAGCTCGAGAGACCCAGTACTTC.

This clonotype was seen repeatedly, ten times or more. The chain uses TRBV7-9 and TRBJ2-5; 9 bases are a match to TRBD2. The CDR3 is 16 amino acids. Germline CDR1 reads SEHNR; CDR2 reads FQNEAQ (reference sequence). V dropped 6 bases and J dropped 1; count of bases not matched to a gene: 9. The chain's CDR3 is CASRALAGVTQETQYF. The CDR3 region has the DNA TGTGCCAGCAGGGCACTAGCGGGTGTCACCCAAGAGACCCAGTACTTC. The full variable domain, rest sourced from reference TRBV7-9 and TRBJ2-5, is DTGVSQNPRHKITKRGQNVTFRCDPISEHNRLYWYRQTLGQGPEFLTYFQNEAQLEKSRLLSDRFSAERPKGSFSTLEIQRTEQGDSAMYLCASRALAGVTQETQYFGPGTRLLVL.

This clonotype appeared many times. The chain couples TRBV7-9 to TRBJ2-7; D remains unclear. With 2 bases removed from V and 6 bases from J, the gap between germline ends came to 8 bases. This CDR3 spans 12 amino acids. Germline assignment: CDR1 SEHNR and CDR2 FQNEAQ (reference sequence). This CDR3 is CASSLSNPEQYF. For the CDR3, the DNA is TGTGCCAGCAGCTTATCTAATCCCGAGCAGTACTTC.

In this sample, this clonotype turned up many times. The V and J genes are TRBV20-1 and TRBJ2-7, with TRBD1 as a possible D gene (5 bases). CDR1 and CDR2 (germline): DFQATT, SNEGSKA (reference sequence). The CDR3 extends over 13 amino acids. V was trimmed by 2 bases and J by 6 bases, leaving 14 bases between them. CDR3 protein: CSARWGDPREQYF. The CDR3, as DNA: TGCAGTGCTAGATGGGGCGACCCCCGCGAGCAGTACTTC.

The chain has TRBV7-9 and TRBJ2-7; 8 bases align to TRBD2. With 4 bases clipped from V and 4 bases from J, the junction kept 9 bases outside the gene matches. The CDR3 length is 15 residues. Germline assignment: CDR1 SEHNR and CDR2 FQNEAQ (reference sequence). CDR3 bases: TGTGCCAGCAGCTCAGGACTAGCCGCTCGATACGAGCAGTACTTC. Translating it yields CASSSGLAARYEQYF.

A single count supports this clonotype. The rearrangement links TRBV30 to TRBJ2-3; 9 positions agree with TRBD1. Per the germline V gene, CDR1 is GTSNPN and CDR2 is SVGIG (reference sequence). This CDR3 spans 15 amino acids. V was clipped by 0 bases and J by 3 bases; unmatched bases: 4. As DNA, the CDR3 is TGTGCCTGGAGTGTGGGACAGGGTAGTACAGATACGCAGTATTTT. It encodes CAWSVGQGSTDTQYF.

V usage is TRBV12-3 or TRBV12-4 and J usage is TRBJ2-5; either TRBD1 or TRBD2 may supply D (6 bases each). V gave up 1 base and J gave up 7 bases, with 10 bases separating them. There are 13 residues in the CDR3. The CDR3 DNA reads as TGTGCCAGCAGTTTAGAGGGGGGCCCGACCCAGTACTTC. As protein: CASSLEGGPTQYF.

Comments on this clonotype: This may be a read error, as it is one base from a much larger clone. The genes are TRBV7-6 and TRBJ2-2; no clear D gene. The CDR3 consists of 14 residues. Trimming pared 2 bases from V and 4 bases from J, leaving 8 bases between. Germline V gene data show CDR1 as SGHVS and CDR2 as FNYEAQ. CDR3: CASSLTVSTGELFF. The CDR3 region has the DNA TGTGCCAGCAGCTTAACGGTCTCCACCGGGGAGCTGTTTTTT.

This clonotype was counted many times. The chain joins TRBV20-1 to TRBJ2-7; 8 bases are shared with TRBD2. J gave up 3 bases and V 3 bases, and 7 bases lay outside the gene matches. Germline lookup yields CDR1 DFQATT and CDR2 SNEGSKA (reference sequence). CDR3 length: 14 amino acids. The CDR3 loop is CSASGRGARYEQYF. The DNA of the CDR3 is TGCAGTGCTAGTGGGCGGGGGGCTCGCTACGAGCAGTACTTC.

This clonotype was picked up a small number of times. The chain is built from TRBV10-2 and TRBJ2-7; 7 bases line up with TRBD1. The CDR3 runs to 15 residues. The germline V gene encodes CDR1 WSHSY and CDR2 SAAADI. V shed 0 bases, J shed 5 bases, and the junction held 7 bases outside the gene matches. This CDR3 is CASSESPGQANEQYF. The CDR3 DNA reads TGCGCCAGCAGTGAGTCGCCTGGACAGGCCAACGAGCAGTACTTC.

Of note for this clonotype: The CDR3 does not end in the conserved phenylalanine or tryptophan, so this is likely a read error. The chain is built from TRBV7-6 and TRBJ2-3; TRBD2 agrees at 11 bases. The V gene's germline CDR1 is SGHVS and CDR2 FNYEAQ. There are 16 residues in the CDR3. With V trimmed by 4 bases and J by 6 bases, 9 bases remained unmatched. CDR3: CASSSDSGGGSDTQYL. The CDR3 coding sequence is TGTGCCAGCAGCTCCGATAGCGGGGGGGGCAGTGATACGCAGTATCTT.

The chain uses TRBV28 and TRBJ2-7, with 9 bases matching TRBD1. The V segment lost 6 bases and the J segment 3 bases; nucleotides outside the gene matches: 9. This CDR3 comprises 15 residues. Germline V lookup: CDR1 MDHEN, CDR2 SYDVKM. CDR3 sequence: CASRLSRDRDYEQYF. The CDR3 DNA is TGTGCCAGCAGATTGTCACGGGACAGGGACTACGAGCAGTACTTC.

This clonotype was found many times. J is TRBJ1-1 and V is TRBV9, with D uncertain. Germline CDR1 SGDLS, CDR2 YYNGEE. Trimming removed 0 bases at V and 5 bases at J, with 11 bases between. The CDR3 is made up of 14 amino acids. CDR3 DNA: TGTGCCAGCAGCGTAGAGGCCCGGGGAACTGAAGCTTTCTTT. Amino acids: CASSVEARGTEAFF.

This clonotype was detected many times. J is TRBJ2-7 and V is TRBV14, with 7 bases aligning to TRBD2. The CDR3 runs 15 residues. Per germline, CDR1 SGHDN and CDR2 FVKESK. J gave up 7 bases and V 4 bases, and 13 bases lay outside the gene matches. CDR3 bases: TGTGCCAGCAGCCCAAGCCAGGGAGTCGGGGGGGAGCAGTACTTC. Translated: CASSPSQGVGGEQYF.

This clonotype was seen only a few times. The CDR3 coding sequence is TGTGCCAGTAGTATAATCAGGGGGACTGAAGCTTTCTTT. Encoded protein: CASSIIRGTEAFF. V gene TRBV19 combines with J gene TRBJ1-1; 7 bases are a match to TRBD1. Germline CDR1 and CDR2: LNHDA and SQIVND (reference sequence). The length of the CDR3 is 13 residues. J was trimmed by 5 bases and V by 2 bases; bases with no gene match: 2.

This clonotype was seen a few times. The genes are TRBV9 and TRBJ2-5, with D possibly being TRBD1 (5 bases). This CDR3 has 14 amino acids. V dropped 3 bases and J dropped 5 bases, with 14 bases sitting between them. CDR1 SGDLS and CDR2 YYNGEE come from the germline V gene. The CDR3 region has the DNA TGTGCCAGCAGCGCCGGACAACTTAGGGAGACCCAGTACTTC. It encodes CASSAGQLRETQYF.

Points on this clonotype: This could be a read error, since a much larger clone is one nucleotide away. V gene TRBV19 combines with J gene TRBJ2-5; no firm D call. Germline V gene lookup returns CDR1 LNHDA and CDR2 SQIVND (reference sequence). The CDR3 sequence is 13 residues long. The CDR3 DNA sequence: TGTGCCCCCAGGCTCGGATTTCAAGAGGCCCAGTACTTC. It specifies CAPRLGFQEAQYF.

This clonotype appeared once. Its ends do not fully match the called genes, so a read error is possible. The CDR3 DNA sequence: TGTGCCGGCAGCCACTCTGGGCCCCAGCATTTT. This codes for CAGSHSGPQHF. The chain uses TRBV12-3 or TRBV12-4 and TRBJ1-5; D is unclear. The CDR3 length is 11 residues.

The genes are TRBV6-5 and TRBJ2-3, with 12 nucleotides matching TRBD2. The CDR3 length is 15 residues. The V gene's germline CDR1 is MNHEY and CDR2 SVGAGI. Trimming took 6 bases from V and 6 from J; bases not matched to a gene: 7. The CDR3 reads CASSLLAGGHDTQYF. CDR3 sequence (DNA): TGTGCCAGCAGCTTACTAGCGGGGGGCCACGATACGCAGTATTTT.

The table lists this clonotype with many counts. Here the CDR3 DNA reads TGTGCCAGCAGCTTGGAGGGTCCGGACATTCAGTACTTC. Translation: CASSLEGPDIQYF. The genes are TRBV5-6 and TRBJ2-4; D is ambiguous. V dropped 0 bases and J dropped 8 bases, with 9 bases sitting between them. The CDR3 length is 13 residues. The germline V gene encodes CDR1 SGHDT and CDR2 YYEEEE.

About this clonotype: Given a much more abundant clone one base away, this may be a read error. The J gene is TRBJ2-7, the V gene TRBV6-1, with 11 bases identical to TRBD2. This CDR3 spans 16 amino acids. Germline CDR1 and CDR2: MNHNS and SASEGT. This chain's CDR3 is CVSRIGASGRPYEQYF. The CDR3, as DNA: TGTGTCAGCAGAATCGGGGCTAGCGGGAGGCCCTACGAGCAGTACTTC.

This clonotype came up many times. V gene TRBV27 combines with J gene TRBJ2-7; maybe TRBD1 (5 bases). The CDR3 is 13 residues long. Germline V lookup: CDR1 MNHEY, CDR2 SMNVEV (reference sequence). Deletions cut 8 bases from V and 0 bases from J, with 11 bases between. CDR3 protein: CASGIRVSYEQYF. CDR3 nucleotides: TGTGCCAGCGGCATCAGGGTCTCCTACGAGCAGTACTTC.

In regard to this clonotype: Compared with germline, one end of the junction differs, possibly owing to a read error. The DNA of the CDR3 is TGTGCCAGCGGTCTTCAGCAGGCCACTAATGAAAAACTGCTTTTT. Residues: CASGLQQATNEKLLF. The V gene is TRBV2, the J gene TRBJ1-4; D ambiguous. CDR1 and CDR2 (germline): SNHLY, FYNNEI. The CDR3 is 15 amino acids.

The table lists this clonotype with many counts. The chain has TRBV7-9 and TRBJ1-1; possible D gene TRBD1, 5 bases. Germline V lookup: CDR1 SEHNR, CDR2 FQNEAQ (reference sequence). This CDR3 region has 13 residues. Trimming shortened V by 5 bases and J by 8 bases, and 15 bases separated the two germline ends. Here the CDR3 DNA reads TGTGCCAGCAGCGATCGACCAGGGAAAGAAGCTTTCTTT. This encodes CASSDRPGKEAFF. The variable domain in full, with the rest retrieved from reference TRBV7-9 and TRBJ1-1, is DTGVSQNPRHKITKRGQNVTFRCDPISEHNRLYWYRQTLGQGPEFLTYFQNEAQLEKSRLLSDRFSAERPKGSFSTLEIQRTEQGDSAMYLCASSDRPGKEAFFGQGTRLTVV.

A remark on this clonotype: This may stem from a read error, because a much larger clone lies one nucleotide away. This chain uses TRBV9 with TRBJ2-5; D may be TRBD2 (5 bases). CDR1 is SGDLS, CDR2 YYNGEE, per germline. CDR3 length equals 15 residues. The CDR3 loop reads CASSVGGFNGETQCF. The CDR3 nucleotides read TGTGCCAGCAGCGTAGGCGGGTTTAACGGGGAGACCCAGTGCTTC.

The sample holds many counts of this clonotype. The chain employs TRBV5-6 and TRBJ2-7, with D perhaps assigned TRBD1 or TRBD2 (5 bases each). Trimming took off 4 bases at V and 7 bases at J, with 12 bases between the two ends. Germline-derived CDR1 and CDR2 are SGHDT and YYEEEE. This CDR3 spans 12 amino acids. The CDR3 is CASSPWGNEQYF. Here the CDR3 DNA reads TGTGCCAGCAGCCCATGGGGGAATGAGCAGTACTTC.

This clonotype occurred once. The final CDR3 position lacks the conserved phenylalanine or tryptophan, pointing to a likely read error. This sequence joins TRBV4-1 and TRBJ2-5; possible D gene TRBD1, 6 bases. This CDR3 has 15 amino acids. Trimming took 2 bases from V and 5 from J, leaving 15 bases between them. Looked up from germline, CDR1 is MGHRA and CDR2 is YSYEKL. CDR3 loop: CASSQIQGRWETQYY. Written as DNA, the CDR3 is TGCGCCAGCAGCCAAATACAGGGAAGATGGGAGACCCAGTACTAC.

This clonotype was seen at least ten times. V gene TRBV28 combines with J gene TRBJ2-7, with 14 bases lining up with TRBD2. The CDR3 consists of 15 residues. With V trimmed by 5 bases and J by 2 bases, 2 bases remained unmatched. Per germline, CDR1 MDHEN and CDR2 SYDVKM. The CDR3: CASSPTSGRAYEQYF. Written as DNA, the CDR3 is TGTGCCAGCAGTCCGACTAGCGGGAGGGCCTACGAGCAGTACTTC.

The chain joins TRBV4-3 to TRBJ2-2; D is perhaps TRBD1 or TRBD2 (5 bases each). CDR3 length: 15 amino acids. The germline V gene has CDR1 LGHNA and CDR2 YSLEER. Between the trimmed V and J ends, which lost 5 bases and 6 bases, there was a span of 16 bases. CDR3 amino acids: CASSFEHGASGELFF. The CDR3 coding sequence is TGCGCCAGCAGCTTCGAGCACGGGGCTTCCGGGGAGCTGTTTTTT.

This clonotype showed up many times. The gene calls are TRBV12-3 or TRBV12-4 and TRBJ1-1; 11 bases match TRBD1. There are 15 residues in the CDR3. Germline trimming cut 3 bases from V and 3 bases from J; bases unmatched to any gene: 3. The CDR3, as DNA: TGTGCCAGCAGTTTTCCGGGACAGGGGGACACTGAAGCTTTCTTT. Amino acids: CASSFPGQGDTEAFF.

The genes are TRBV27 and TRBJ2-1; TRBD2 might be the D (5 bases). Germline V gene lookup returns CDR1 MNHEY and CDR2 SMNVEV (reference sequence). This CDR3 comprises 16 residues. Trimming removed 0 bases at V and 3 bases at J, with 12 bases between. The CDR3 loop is CASSLSSGYDYNEQFF. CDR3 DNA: TGTGCCAGCAGTTTATCTTCGGGGTATGACTACAATGAGCAGTTCTTC.

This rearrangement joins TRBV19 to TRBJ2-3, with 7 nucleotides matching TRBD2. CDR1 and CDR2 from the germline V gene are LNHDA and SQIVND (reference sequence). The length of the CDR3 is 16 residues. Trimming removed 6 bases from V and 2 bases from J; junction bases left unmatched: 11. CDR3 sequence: CASSRLGGSPTDTQYF. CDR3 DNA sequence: TGTGCCAGTAGCAGGTTGGGAGGGAGCCCCACAGATACGCAGTATTTT.